One T cell receptor (beta chain) is described in this entry. Its antigen is unidentified. This sample is drawn from a study of cytomegalovirus exposure and HLA in healthy donors. On the study more broadly: Researchers found that approximately 80% of 300 to 450 genotyped donors fell within the Caucasian-associated ancestry cluster.

Overall study results and limits: Data from an earlier analysis indicated that most TCR beta V segments were productive either about 87% or about 30% of the time. Published work reported that the classifier diagnosed cytomegalovirus status with high specificity and sensitivity.

The PCR made use of 60 Vbeta and 13 Jbeta primers. In the original analysis: Roughly 10 million shared chains were among the about 80 million unique TCR beta chains that a later analysis counted. Measured with immunoSEQ multiplex PCR; TCRdb has only the in-frame clones, and not every one. From that table come the V and J calls and clone size; the DNA was used to work out D and trimming. The profile shows some 200,000 clones, 75% to 85% of them singletons. There are 18 residues in the CDR3. Germline trimming cut 0 bases from V and 3 bases from J; bases unmatched to any gene: 10. CDR1 is MGHDK and CDR2 is SYGVNS in the germline V gene.

The chain uses TRBV25-1 and TRBJ2-1, with TRBD1 identical over 8 bases. The receptor was derived from a boy younger than 18 in good health and CMV-seronegative. The sample consisted of PBMCs. The CDR3 is CASSEYLKDRANYNEQFF. DNA of the CDR3: TGTGCCAGCAGTGAATATCTAAAGGACAGGGCGAACTACAATGAGCAGTTCTTC.